Sequencing of this T cell receptor beta chain was carried out in a study of blood T cell repertoires in COVID-19. Across the whole study: From T cells, B-cell-depleted T cells, or PBMCs came the material, which was cDNA or gDNA.

Germline CDR1 reads LGHNT; CDR2 reads FRNRAP. The CDR3 runs 16 residues. The J segment lost 4 bases and the V segment lost 4 bases, leaving 12 bases of the junction unmatched. Only in-frame clones appear in the TCRdb table, and some are missing; sequencing was by immunoSEQ multiplex PCR. Counted here are roughly 140,000 clones, 88% occurring once; the ten biggest clones make up less than 2%. This chain joins TRBV12-5 and TRBJ2-5; 7 positions match TRBD1. Sample: peripheral blood. The sequence came from a woman aged 45-65 years with acute or convalescent COVID-19. CDR3 protein: CASGSNDRVRGETQYF. In DNA form, the CDR3 reads TGTGCTAGTGGTTCCAACGACAGGGTTCGGGGAGAGACCCAGTACTTC.